The clone carrying this TCR beta chain is a singleton in its sample. The authors sequenced TCR beta from blood CD8+ and CD4+ T cells. The patients who served as multiple sclerosis controls were treatment-naive and had stable or active relapsing-remitting disease that fulfilled the revised McDonald criteria. The authors reverse transcribed about 0.5 to 1 ug RNA with random hexamers. Amplification of TCR beta CDR3 used immunoSEQ multiplex PCR across 54 Vbeta and 13 Jbeta. A single record per CDR3 protein comes from TCRdb applying MiXCR to the immunoSEQ multiplex PCR reads. The sample comprises around 300,000 distinct CDR3 sequences, roughly 85% of which are singletons, and roughly 0.21% rests with the top ten. The CDR3 has 21 amino acids. In germline, CDR1 is SGHAT, CDR2 FQNNGV. V shed 1 base and J 2 bases; nucleotides not matched to a gene: 15. These data belong to a study of CD8 T cells in Susac syndrome.

The sequencing input was CD8+ T cells from PBMCs. The sequence came from a human donor with multiple sclerosis. The rearrangement joins TRBV11-2 to TRBJ2-1; 12 bases align to TRBD2. The CDR3 reads CASSLGNGLAGTGSPYNEQFF. In DNA, the CDR3 is TGTGCCAGCAGCTTAGGAAACGGACTAGCGGGAACTGGAAGCCCCTACAATGAGCAGTTCTTC.